These 9 T cell receptor beta chains originate from one sample sequenced in a study of blood T cell repertoires in COVID-19. TCRdb's copy holds only in-frame clones and misses some; the assay was immunoSEQ multiplex PCR. Among fewer than 700,000 clones listed, 85% to 90% were seen once. The sequenced material came from peripheral blood. The receptors come from a woman aged 45-60 years with COVID-19, enrolled during active disease.

The V gene is TRBV2, the J gene TRBJ1-1, with 8 bases identical to TRBD1. The CDR3 sequence is 15 residues long. The germline CDR1 and CDR2 sequences are SNHLY and FYNNEI. The ends lost 3 bases at V and 5 bases at J; junction bases unmatched: 8. CDR3 amino acids: CASSEAGGARTEAFF. The CDR3 bases are TGTGCCAGCAGTGAGGCAGGGGGCGCGAGAACTGAAGCTTTCTTT.

V gene TRBV27 combines with J gene TRBJ1-1, with D possibly TRBD1 on 5 matching bases. V gave up 2 bases and J gave up 1 base, with 11 bases separating them. The CDR3 has 15 residues. From germline, CDR1 is MNHEY and CDR2 SMNVEV (reference sequence). The CDR3, as DNA: TGTGCCAGCAGTTTACCTGGGGCAGAGAACACTGAAGCTTTCTTT. It is translated as CASSLPGAENTEAFF.

This chain connects TRBV9 to TRBJ1-2; tentatively, D is TRBD1 (5 bases). CDR1 is SGDLS, CDR2 YYNGEE, per germline. CDR3 size: 12 residues. Trimming took 0 bases from V and 10 from J, leaving 10 bases between them. CDR3 bases: TGTGCCAGCAGCGTAGAGGGGTCCCCCTACACCTTC. This sequence encodes CASSVEGSPYTF.

This clone was counted only a few times. The rearrangement joins TRBV10-3 to TRBJ1-3, with a weak D call TRBD1 (5 bases). The germline V and J ends were trimmed by 6 bases and 0 bases, with 24 bases remaining between them. The V gene's germline CDR1 is ENHRY and CDR2 SYGVKD. CDR3 length equals 19 residues. CDR3 sequence reads: CAIRLYQSDSQLSGNTIYF. In nucleotides, the CDR3 is TGTGCCATCAGGCTCTACCAATCAGACAGCCAACTCTCTGGAAACACCATATATTTT.

This chain joins TRBV12-3 or TRBV12-4 and TRBJ1-1; D is possibly TRBD1 (6 bases). This CDR3 has 12 amino acids. Between the trimmed V and J ends, which lost 3 bases and 8 bases, there was a span of 10 bases. CDR3 in amino acids: CASSLAGAEAFF. CDR3 DNA: TGTGCCAGCAGTTTGGCAGGGGCCGAAGCTTTCTTT.

DNA for the CDR3: TGTGCCAGCAGCTTATTGCCAGGGGGCCACGGGGAGCTGTTTTTT. Translated, it gives CASSLLPGGHGELFF. J is TRBJ2-2 and V is TRBV7-3; TRBD1 aligns across 8 bases. The CDR3 is 15 amino acids. Trimming removed 2 bases from V and 7 bases from J; junction bases left unmatched: 6. Germline lookup yields CDR1 SGHTA and CDR2 FQGTGA.

The J gene is TRBJ1-4, the V gene TRBV6-5; D call uncertain. Trimming removed 11 bases from V and 8 bases from J, with 15 bases in between. Germline CDR1 and CDR2: MNHEY and SVGAGI. This CDR3 is built from 12 residues. CDR3 sequence: CASAKSDEKLFF. CDR3 coding DNA: TGTGCCTCGGCCAAAAGCGACGAAAAACTGTTTTTT.

The rearrangement links TRBV27 to TRBJ2-5, with a weak D call TRBD2 (6 bases). CDR1 is MNHEY and CDR2 is SMNVEV in the germline V gene (reference sequence). This CDR3 contains 13 residues. V was clipped by 6 bases and J by 4 bases, with 12 bases between them. The chain's CDR3 is CASSPTSRETQYF. The CDR3 DNA follows: TGTGCCAGCAGCCCGACTAGTCGAGAGACCCAGTACTTC.

This sequence joins TRBV19 and TRBJ2-7; 7 nucleotides match TRBD2. The CDR3 length is 14 residues. CDR1 and CDR2 from the germline V gene are LNHDA and SQIVND (reference sequence). Trimming took 5 bases from V and 3 from J; bases not matched to a gene: 7. The CDR3 spells CASSSRAGFYEQYF. The CDR3 DNA is TGTGCCAGTAGTTCCCGAGCGGGGTTCTACGAGCAGTACTTC.